This T cell receptor beta chain originates from a study of T-cell memory formation after mild COVID-19. Germline-derived CDR1 and CDR2 are SEHNR and FQNEAQ (reference sequence). V lost 6 bases and J 3 bases, leaving 18 bases between the germline ends. The CDR3 spans 15 residues. 5'RACE primed at constant segments yielded TCR alpha and TCR beta cDNA libraries bearing sample barcodes and UMIs. TCRdb redid the calling of the 5' RACE reads with MiXCR, one entry per CDR3 protein. The sample has roughly 310,000 distinct CDR3 sequences; roughly 15% are singletons. The sequencing input was PBMCs or a T cell subset sorted from them (not recorded which). This TCR was sampled from a man aged 18 to 29 who had mild COVID-19 (a few samples of this study predate the infection). Cell type and time point are not known. The rearrangement joins TRBV7-9 to TRBJ2-7, with D perhaps given as TRBD1 or TRBD2 (6 bases each). In nucleotides, the CDR3 is TGTGCCAGCAGTAAGGGGGGAGGAGAACTCTACGAGCAGTACTTC. Amino acid sequence: CASSKGGGELYEQYF. The complete variable domain, with remaining parts taken from reference TRBV7-9 and TRBJ2-7, reads DTGVSQNPRHKITKRGQNVTFRCDPISEHNRLYWYRQTLGQGPEFLTYFQNEAQLEKSRLLSDRFSAERPKGSFSTLEIQRTEQGDSAMYLCASSKGGGELYEQYFGPGTRLTVT.